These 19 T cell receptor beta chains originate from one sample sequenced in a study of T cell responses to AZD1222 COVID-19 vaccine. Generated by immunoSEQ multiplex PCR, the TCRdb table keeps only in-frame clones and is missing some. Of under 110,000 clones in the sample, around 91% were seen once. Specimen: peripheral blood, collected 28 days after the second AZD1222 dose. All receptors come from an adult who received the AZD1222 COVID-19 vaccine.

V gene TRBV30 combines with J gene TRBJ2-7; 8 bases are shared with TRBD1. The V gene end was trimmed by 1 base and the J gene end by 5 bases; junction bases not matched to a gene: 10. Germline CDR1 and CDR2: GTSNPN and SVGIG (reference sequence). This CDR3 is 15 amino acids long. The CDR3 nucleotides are TGTGCCTGGAGTGGGGGTAGGACAGGGATTGACGAGCAGTACTTC. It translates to CAWSGGRTGIDEQYF.

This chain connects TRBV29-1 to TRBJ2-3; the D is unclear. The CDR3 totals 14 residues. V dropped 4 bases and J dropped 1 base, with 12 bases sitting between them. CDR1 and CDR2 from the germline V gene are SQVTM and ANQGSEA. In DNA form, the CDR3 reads TGCAGCGTTGTAGTTAGCCCCGGCACAGATACGCAGTATTTT. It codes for CSVVVSPGTDTQYF.

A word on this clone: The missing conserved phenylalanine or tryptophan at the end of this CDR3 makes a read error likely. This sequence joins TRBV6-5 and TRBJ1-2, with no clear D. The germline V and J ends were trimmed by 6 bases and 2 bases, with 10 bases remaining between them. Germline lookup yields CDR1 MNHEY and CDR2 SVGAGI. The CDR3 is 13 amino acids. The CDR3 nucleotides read TGTGCCAGCAGCCTATCAGGCAACTATGGCTACACCCTC. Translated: CASSLSGNYGYTL.

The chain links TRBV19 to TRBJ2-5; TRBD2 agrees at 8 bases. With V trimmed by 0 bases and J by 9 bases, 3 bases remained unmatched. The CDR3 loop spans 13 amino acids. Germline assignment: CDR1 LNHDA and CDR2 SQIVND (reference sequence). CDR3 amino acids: CASSIEAGVAQYF. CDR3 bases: TGTGCCAGTAGTATAGAAGCGGGGGTGGCCCAGTACTTC.

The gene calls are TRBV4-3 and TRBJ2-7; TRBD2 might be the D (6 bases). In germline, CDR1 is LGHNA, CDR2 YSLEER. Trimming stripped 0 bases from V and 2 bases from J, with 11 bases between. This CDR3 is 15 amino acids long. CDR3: CASSQEASVAYEQYF. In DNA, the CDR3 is TGCGCCAGCAGCCAAGAGGCTAGCGTAGCCTACGAGCAGTACTTC.

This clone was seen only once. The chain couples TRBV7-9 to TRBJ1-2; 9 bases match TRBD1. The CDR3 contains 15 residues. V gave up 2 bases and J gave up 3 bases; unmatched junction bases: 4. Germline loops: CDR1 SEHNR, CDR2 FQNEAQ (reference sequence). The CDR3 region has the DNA TGTGCCAGCAGCTTATTCGGGACAGGGTACTATGGCTACACCTTC. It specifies CASSLFGTGYYGYTF.

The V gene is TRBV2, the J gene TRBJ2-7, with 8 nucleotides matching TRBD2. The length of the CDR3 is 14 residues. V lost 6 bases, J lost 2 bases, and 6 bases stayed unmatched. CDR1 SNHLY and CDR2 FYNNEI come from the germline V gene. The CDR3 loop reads CASSSGGRTYEQYF. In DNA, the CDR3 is TGTGCCAGCAGCAGCGGGGGCCGGACCTACGAGCAGTACTTC.

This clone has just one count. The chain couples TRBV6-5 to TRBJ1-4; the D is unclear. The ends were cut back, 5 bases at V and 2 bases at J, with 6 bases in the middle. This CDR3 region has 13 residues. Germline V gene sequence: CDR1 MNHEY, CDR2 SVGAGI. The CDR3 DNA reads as TGTGCCAGCAGTCTCGACACTAATGAAAAACTGTTTTTT. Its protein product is CASSLDTNEKLFF.

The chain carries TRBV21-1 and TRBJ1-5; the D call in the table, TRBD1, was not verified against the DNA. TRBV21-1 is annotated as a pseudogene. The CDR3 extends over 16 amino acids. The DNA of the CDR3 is TGTGCCAGCAGCAAAATCGCAGGCTGTGGGTATCAGCCCCAGCATTTT. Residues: CASSKIAGCGYQPQHF.

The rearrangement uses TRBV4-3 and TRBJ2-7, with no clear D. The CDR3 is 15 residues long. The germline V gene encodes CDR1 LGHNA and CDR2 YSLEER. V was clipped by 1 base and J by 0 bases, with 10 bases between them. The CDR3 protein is CASSQGFRSSYEQYF. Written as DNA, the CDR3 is TGCGCCAGCAGCCAAGGGTTCCGGAGCTCCTACGAGCAGTACTTC.

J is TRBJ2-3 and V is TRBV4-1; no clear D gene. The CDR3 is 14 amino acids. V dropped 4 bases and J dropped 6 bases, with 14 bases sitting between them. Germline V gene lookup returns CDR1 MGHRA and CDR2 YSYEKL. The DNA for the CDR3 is TGCGCCAGCAGCCCCCGGGCCGTCGTGGATACGCAGTATTTT. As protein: CASSPRAVVDTQYF.

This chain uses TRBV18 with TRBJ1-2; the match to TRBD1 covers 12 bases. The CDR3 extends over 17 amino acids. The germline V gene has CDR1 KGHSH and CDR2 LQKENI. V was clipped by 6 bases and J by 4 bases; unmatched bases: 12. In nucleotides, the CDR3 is TGTGCCAGCTCGCCGCAACAGCCGGGACAGGGGGCCTATGGCTACACCTTC. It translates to CASSPQQPGQGAYGYTF. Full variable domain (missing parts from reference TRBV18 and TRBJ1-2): NAGVMQNPRHLVRRRGQEARLRCSPMKGHSHVYWYRQLPEEGLKFMVYLQKENIIDESGMPKERFSAEFPKEGPSILRIQQVVRGDSAAYFCASSPQQPGQGAYGYTFGSGTRLTVV.

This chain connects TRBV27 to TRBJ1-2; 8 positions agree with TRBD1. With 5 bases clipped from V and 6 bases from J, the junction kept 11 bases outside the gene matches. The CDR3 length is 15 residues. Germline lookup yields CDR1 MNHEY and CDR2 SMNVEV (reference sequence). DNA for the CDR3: TGTGCCAGCAGTCTTATGGGGACAGGATGGGATGGCTACACCTTC. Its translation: CASSLMGTGWDGYTF.

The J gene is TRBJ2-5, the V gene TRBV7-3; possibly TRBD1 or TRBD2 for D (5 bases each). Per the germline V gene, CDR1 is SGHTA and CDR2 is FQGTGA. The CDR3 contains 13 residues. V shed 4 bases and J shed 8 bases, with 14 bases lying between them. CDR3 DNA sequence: TGTGCCAGCAGCTCGGGACCCGGAGGTACCCAGTACTTC. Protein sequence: CASSSGPGGTQYF.

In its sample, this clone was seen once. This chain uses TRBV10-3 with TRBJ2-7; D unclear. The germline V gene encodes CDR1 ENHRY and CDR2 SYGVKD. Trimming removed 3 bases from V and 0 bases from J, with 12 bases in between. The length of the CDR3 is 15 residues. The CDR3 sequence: CAISEKGSFSYEQYF. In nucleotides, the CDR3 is TGTGCCATCAGTGAAAAGGGTTCGTTCTCCTACGAGCAGTACTTC.

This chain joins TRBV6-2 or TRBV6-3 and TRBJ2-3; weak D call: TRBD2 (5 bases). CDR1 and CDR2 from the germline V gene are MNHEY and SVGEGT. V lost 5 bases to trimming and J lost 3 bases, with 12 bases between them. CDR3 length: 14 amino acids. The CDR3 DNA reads TGTGCCAGCAGTCCCCTTCGGGATACAGATACGCAGTATTTT. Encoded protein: CASSPLRDTDTQYF.

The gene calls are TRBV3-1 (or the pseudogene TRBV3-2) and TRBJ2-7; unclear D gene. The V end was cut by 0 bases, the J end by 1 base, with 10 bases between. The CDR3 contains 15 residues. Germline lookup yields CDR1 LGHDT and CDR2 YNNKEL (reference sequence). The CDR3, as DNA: TGTGCCAGCAGCCAAGACCGGTGGGGTTCCTACGAGCAGTACTTC. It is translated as CASSQDRWGSYEQYF.

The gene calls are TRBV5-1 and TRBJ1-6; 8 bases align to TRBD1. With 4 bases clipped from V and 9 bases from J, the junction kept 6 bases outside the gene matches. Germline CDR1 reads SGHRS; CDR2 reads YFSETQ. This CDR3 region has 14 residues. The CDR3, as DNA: TGCGCCAGCAGCCAAACGACAGGGGTTTCACCCCTCCACTTT. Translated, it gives CASSQTTGVSPLHF.

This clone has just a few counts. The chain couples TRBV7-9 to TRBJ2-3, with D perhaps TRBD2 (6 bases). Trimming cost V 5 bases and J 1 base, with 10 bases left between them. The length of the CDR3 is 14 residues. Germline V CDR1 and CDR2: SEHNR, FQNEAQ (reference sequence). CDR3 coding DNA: TGTGCCAGCAGCCCGTGGGGGGGCACAGATACGCAGTATTTT. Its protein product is CASSPWGGTDTQYF.